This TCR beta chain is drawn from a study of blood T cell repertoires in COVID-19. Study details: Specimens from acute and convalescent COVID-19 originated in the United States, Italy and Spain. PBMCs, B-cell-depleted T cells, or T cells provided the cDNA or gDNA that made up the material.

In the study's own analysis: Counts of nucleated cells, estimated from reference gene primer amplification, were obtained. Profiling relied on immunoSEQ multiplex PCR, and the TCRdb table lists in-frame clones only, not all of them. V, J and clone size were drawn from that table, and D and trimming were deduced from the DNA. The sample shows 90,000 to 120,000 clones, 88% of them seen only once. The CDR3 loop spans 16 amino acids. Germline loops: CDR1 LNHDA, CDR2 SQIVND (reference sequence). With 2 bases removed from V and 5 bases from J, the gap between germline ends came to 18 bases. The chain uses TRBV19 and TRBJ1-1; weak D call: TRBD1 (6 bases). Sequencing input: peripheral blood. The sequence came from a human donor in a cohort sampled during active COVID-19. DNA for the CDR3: TGTGCCAGTAGTATATTTAGGGGGACGGGGGGGACTGAAGCTTTCTTT. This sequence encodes CASSIFRGTGGTEAFF.